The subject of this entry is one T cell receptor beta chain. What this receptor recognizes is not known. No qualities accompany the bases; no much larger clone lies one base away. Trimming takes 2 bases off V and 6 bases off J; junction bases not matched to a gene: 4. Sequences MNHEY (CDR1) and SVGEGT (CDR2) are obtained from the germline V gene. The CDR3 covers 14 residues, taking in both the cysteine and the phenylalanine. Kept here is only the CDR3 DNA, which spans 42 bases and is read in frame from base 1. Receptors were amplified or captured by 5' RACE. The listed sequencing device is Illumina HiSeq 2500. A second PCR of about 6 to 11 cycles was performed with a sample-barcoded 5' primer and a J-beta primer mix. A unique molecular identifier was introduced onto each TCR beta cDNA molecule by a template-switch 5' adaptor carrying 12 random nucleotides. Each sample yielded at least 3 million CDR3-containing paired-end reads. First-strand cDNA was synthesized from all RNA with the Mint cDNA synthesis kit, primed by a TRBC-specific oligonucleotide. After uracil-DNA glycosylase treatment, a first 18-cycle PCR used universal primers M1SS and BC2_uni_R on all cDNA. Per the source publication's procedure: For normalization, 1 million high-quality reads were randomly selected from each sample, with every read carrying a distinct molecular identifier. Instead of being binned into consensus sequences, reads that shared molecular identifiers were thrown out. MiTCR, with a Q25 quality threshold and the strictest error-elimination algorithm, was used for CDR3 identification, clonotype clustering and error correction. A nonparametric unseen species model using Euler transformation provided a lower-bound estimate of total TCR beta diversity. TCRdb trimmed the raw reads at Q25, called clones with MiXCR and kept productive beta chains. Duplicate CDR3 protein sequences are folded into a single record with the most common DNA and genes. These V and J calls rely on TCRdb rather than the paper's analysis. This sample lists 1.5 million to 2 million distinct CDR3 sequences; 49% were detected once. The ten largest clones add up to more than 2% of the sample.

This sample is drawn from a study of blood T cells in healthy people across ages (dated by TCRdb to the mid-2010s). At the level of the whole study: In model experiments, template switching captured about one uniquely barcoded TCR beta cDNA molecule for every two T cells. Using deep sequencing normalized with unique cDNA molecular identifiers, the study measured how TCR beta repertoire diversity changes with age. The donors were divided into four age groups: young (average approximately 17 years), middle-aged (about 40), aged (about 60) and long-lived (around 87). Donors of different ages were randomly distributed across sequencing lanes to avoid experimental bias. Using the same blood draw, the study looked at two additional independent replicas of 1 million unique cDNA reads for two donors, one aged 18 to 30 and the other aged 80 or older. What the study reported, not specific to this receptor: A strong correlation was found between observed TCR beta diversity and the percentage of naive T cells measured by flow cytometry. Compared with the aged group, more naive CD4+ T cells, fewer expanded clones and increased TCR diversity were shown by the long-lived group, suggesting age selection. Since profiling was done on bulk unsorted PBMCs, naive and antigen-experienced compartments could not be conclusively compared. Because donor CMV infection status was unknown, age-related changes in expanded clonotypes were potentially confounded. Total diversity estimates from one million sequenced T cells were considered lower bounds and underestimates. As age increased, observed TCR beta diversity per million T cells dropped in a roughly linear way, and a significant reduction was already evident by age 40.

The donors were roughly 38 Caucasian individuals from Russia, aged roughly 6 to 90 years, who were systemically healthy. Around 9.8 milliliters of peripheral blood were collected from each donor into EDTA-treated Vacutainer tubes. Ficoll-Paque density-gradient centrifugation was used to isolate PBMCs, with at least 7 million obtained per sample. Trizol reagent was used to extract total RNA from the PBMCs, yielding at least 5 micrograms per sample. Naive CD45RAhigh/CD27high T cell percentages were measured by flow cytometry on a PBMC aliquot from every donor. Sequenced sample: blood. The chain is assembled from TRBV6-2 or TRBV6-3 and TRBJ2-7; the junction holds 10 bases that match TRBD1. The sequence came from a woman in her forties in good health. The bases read TGTGCCAGCAGTTACGGGGACAGGGGCGGCGAGCAGTACTTC. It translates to CASSYGDRGGEQYF.